This TCR beta chain is from a study of shared clonotypes between healthy human individuals. Findings and limits, study-wide: Enrolling few donors narrowed the genetic and exposure-history diversity that was represented. The authors expected sequencing depth to affect clonotype sharing among donors.

This CDR3 comprises 15 residues. Germline V gene lookup returns CDR1 MNHEY and CDR2 SVGAGI. V lost 6 bases, J lost 3 bases, and 15 bases lay in between. Those who donated, Caucasian adults without exception, all lived in Nashville, Tennessee. Sequenced by immunoSEQ multiplex PCR; TCRdb stores in-frame clones only, minus some. The table records about 480,000 clones, 60% to 80% of them present only once. Of note for this clone: What it binds is unknown.

The source material was PBMCs. The chain employs TRBV6-5 and TRBJ2-1; perhaps TRBD2 as D (6 bases). This TCR came from a woman aged 40-49 years in good health. Some clones in this sample may be carry-over from other donors' samples. For the CDR3, the DNA is TGTGCCAGCAGCGGGGGTTGGAGTTACTACAATGAGCAGTTCTTC. Its translation: CASSGGWSYYNEQFF.